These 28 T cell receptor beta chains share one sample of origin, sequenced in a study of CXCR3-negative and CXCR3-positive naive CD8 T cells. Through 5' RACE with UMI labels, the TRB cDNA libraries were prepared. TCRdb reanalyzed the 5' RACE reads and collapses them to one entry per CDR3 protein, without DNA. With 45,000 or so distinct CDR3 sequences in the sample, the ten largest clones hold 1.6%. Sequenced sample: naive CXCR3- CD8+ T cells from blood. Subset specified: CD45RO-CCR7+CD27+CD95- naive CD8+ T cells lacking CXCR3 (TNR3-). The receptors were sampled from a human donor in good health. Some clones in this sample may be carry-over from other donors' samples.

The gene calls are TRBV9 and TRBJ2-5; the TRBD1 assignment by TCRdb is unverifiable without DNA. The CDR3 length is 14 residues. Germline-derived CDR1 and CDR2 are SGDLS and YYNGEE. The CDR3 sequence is CASSEDGAGETQYF.

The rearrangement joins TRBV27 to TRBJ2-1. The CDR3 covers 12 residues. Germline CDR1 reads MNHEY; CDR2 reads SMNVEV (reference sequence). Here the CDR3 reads CASSLSGNEQFF.

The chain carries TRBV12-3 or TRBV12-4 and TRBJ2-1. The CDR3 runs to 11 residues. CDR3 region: CASSLRNEQFF.

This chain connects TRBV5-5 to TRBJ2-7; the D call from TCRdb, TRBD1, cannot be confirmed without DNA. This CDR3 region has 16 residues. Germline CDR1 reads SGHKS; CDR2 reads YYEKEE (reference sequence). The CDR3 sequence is CASSLVWVAGANEQYF.

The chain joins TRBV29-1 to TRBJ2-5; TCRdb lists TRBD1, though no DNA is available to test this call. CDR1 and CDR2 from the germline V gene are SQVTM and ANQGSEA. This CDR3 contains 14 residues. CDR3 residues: CSVEDDRVGETQYF.

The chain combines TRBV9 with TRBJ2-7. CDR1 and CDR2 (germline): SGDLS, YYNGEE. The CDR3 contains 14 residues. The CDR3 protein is CASSVVSNLYEQYF. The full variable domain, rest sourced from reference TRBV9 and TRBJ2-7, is DSGVTQTPKHLITATGQRVTLRCSPRSGDLSVYWYQQSLDQGLQFLIQYYNGEERAKGNILERFSAQQFPDLHSELNLSSLELGDSALYFCASSVVSNLYEQYFGPGTRLTVT.

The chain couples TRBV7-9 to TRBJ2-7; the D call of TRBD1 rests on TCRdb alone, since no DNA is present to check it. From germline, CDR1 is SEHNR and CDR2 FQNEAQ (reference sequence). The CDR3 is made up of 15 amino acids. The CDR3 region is CASSSMDRGIYEQYF.

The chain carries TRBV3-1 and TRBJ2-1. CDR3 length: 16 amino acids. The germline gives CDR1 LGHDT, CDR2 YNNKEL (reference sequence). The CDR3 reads CASSQIGLSSYNEQFF.

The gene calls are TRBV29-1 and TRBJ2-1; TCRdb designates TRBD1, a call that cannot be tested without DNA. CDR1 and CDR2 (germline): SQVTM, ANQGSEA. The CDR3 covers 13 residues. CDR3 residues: CSGRDGTYNEQFF.

CDR3 in amino acids: CSARGGYSSSYEQYF. The J gene is TRBJ2-7, the V gene TRBV20-1; TCRdb calls TRBD1, which cannot be checked without DNA. Per germline, CDR1 DFQATT and CDR2 SNEGSKA (reference sequence). This CDR3 contains 15 residues.

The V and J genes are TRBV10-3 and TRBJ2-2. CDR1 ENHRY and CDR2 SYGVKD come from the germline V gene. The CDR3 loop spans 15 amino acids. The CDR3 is CAISGPSGNTGELLF.

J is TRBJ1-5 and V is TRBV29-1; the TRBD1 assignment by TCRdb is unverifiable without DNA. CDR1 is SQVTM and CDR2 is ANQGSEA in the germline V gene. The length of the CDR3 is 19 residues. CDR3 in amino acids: CSVNGKGLEGLYSNQPQHF.

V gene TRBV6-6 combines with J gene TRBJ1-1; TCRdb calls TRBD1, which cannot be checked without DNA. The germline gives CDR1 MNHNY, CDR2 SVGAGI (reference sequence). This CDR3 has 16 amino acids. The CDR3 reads CASSYFVDRGATEAFF.

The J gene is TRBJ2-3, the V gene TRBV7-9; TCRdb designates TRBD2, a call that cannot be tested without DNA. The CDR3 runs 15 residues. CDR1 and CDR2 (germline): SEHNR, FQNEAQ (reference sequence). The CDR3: CASSLVNPAADTQYF.

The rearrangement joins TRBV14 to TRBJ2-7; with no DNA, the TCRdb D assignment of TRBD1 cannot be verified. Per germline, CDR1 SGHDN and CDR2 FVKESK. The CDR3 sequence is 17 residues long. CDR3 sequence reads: CASSQDVDPPGAYEQYF.

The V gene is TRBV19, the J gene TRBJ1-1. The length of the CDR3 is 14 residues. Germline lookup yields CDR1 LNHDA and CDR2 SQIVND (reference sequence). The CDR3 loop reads CASSYPSLGAEAFF.

This CDR3 reads CASSQVGGQGAADTQYF. The chain employs TRBV4-1 and TRBJ2-3; the D gene TCRdb calls, TRBD1, cannot be checked with no DNA. This CDR3 spans 17 amino acids. From germline, CDR1 is MGHRA and CDR2 YSYEKL.

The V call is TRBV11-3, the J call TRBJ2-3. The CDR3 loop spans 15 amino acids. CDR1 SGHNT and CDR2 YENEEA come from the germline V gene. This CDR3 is CASSLEARWTDTQYF.

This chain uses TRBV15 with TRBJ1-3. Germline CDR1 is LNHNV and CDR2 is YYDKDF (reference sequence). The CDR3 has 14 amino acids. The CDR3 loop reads CATSTASSGNTIYF.

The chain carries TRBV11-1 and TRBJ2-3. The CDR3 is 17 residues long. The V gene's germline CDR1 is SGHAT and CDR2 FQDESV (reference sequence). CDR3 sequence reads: CASSLKSLGHATDTQYF.

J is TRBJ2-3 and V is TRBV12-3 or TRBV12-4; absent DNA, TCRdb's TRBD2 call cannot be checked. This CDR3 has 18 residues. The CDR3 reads CASSSLAGDINSTDTQYF.

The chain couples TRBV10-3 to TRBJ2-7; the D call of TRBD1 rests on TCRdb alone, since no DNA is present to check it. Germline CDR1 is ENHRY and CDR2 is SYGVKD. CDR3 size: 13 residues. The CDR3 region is CAIRAGASYEQYF.

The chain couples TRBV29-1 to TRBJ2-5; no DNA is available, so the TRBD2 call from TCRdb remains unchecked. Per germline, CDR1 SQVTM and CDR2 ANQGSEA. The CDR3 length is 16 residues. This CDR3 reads CSVEGLSEDVQETEYF.

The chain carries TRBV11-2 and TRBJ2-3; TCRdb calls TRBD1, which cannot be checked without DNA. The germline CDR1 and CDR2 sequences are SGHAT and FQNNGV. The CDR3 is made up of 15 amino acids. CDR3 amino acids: CASSLGGTSGNTQYF.

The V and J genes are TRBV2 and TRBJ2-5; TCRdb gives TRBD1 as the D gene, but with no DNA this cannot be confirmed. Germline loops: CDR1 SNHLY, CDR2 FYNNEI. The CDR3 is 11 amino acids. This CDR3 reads CASGGQETQYF.

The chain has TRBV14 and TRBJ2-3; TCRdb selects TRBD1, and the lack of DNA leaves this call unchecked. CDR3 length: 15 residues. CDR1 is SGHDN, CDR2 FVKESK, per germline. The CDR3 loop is CASSQVTGTIDTQYF.

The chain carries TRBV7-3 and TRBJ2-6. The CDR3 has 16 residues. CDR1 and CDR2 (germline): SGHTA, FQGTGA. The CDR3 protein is CASSLNIGSGANVLTF.

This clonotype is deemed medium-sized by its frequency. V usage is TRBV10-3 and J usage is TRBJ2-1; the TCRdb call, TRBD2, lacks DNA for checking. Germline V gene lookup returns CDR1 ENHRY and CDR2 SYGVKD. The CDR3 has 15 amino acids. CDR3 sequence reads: CAISAGLAGGDEQFF.